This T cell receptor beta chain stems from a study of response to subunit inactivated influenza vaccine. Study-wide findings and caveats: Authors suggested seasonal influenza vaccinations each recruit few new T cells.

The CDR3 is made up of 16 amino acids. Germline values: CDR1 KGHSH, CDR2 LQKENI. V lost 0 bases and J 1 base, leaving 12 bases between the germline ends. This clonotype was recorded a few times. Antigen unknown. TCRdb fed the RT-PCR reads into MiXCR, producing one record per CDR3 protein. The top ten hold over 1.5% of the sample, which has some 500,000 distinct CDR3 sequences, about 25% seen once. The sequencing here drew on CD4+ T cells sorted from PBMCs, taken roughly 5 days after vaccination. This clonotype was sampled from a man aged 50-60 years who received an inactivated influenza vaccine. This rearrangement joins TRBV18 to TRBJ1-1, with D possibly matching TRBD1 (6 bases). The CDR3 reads CASSPPGAGQNTEAFF. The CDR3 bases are TGTGCCAGCTCACCACCGGGGGCAGGACAGAACACTGAAGCTTTCTTT.